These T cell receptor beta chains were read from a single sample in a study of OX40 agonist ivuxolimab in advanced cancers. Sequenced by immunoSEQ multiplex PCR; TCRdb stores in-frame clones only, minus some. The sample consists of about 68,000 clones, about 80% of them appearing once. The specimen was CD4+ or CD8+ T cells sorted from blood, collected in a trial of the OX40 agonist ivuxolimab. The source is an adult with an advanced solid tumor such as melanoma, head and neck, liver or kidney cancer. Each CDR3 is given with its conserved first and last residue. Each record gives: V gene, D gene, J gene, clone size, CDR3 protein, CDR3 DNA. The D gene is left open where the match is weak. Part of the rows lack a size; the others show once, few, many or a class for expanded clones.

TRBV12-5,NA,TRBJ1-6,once,CASGFQAAGNSPLHF,TGTGCTAGTGGTTTCCAGGCCGCGGGGAATTCACCCCTCCACTTT
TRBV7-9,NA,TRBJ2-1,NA,CASSLRVGQQHGNEQFF,TGTGCCAGCAGCTTAAGGGTGGGTCAGCAACATGGCAATGAGCAGTTCTTC
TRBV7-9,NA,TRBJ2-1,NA,CASDGEQGFEQFF,TGTGCCAGTGATGGGGAACAGGGCTTTGAGCAGTTCTTC
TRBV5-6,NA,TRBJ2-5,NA,CASSLWGVGTQYF,TGTGCCAGCAGCTTATGGGGGGTGGGGACCCAGTACTTC
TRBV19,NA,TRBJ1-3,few,CASSMATGSSGNTIYF,TGTGCCAGTAGTATGGCCACAGGTAGCTCTGGAAACACCATATATTTT
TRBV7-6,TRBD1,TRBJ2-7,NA,CASSNRDREESYEQYF,TGTGCCAGCAGCAATCGGGACAGGGAGGAAAGCTACGAGCAGTACTTC
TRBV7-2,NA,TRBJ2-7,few,CASSLRTYEQYF,TGTGCCAGCAGCCTCAGGACCTACGAGCAGTACTTC
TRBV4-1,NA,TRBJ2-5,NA,CASSQVSAALGTQYF,TGCGCCAGCAGCCAAGTTTCGGCGGCCCTAGGGACCCAGTACTTC
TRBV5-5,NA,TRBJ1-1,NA,CASERVPGNTEAFF,TGTGCCAGTGAGAGGGTACCGGGGAACACTGAAGCTTTCTTT
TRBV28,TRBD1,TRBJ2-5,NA,CASSPWDRKETQYF,TGTGCCAGCAGTCCCTGGGACAGGAAAGAGACCCAGTACTTC
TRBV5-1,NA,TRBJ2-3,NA,CASSSTLDTQYF,TGCGCCAGCAGCTCGACTTTAGATACGCAGTATTTT
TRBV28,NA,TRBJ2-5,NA,CASSLATVTGLETQYF,TGTGCCAGCAGCCTAGCGACGGTTACTGGATTAGAGACCCAGTACTTC
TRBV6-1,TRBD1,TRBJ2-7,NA,CASVRLRDRGYEQYF,TGTGCCAGCGTCAGACTCCGGGACAGGGGTTACGAGCAGTACTTC
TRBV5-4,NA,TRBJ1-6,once,CASSFRAANSPLHF,TGTGCCAGCAGCTTTCGGGCCGCTAATTCACCCCTCCACTTT
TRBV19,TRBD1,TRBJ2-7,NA,CASSIYPTGVEQYF,TGTGCCAGTAGTATTTACCCGACAGGGGTGGAGCAGTACTTC
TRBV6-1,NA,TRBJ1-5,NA,CASSEVLGVQPQHF,TGTGCCAGCAGTGAAGTCTTGGGGGTCCAGCCCCAGCATTTT
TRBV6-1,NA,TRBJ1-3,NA,CASSEAGMGNTIYF,TGTGCCAGCAGTGAAGCCGGGATGGGAAACACCATATATTTT
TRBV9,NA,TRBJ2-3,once,CASSVGGTLTDTQYF,TGTGCCAGCAGCGTAGGGGGGACTCTCACAGATACGCAGTATTTT
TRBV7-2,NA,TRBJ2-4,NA,CASSTRAQNIQYF,TGTGCCAGCAGCACCCGAGCTCAAAACATTCAGTACTTC
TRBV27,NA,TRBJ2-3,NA,CASSFGRPTDTQYF,TGTGCCAGCAGTTTCGGCCGCCCAACAGATACGCAGTATTTT
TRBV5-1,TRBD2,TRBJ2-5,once,CASSPGQGGGAQETQYF,TGCGCCAGCAGCCCTGGCCAGGGCGGGGGGGCCCAGGAGACCCAGTACTTC
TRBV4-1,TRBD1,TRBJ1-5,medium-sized,CASERTGALQPQHF,TGCGCCAGCGAACGGACAGGGGCTCTTCAGCCCCAGCATTTT
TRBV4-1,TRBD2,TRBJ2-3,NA,CASSQDKRGATDTQYF,TGCGCCAGCAGCCAAGATAAGCGGGGGGCCACAGATACGCAGTATTTT
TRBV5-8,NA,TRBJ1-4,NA,CASSSRGIGVANEKLFF,TGTGCCAGCAGCTCCCGGGGGATCGGAGTAGCTAATGAAAAACTGTTTTTT
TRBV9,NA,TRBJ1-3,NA,CASSQGRNSGNTIYF,TGTGCCAGCAGCCAAGGACGGAACTCTGGAAACACCATATATTTT
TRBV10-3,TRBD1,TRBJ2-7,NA,CAISGQGKTYEQYF,TGTGCCATCAGTGGACAGGGTAAGACCTACGAGCAGTACTTC
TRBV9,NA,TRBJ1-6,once,CASSVVQGNSPLHF,TGTGCCAGCAGCGTAGTCCAGGGGAATTCACCCCTCCACTTT
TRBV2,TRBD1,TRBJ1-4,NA,CASTRDRGANEKLFF,TGTGCCAGCACTCGGGACAGGGGGGCTAATGAAAAACTGTTTTTT
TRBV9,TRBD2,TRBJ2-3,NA,CASSAAITGGDLLAGGSVTDTQYF,TGTGCCAGCAGCGCGGCGATTACAGGCGGGGACCTACTAGCGGGGGGATCGGTAACAGATACGCAGTATTTT
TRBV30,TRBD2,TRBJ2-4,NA,CAWSRSSGGAGIQYF,TGTGCCTGGAGTCGCTCTAGCGGGGGGGCGGGCATTCAGTACTTC
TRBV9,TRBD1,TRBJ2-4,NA,CASSETGTGGGKNIQYF,TGTGCCAGCAGCGAGACGGGGACAGGGGGTGGCAAAAACATTCAGTACTTC
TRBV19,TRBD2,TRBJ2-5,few,CASSPRQRGGHYF,TGTGCCAGTAGTCCCAGACAGCGGGGGGGCCACTACTTC
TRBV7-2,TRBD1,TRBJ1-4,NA,CASSFVTGFSNEKLFF,TGTGCCAGCAGCTTTGTGACAGGGTTTTCTAATGAAAAACTGTTTTTT
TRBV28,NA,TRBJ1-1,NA,CASSQIGGGSTEAFF,TGTGCCAGCAGTCAAATCGGGGGCGGGAGCACTGAAGCTTTCTTT
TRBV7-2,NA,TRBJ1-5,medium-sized,CASSLDSNQPQHF,TGTGCCAGCAGCTTAGATAGCAATCAGCCCCAGCATTTT
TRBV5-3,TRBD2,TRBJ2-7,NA,CARSPTAGGDYEQYF,TGTGCCAGAAGCCCTACAGCGGGGGGAGACTACGAGCAGTACTTC
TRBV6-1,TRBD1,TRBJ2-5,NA,CASRTDRGQETQYF,TGTGCCAGCCGAACCGACAGGGGCCAAGAGACCCAGTACTTC
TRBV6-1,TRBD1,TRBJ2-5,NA,CASSGNRGRETQYF,TGTGCCAGCAGTGGTAACAGGGGGCGTGAGACCCAGTACTTC
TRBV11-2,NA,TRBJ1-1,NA,CASNSAPQNTEAFF,TGTGCCAGCAACAGTGCGCCTCAGAACACTGAAGCTTTCTTT
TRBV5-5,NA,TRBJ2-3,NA,CASSPGPGHTDTQYF,TGTGCCAGCAGCCCGGGTCCGGGGCACACAGATACGCAGTATTTT